This TCR beta chain was captured in a study of T cells after posttransplantation cyclophosphamide. Overall study results and limits: Later blood repertoires were often dominated by clones from the donor CD8+ memory compartment.

Some clones are missing from TCRdb's copy, which holds only in-frame ones; the method was immunoSEQ multiplex PCR. This set yields 41,000 or so clones and no singletons; the top ten hold 5.9%. The table lists this clone with many counts. Its antigen is undetermined. This TCR derives from a man aged 30 to 39 in good health and a related stem cell transplant donor. Sample: PBMCs.

CDR3 in DNA: TGTGCCAGCAGCTTGGGGACAGGACATAATGAAAAACTGTTTTTT. Residues: CASSLGTGHNEKLFF. The J gene is TRBJ1-4, the V gene TRBV5-4; 7 nucleotides agree with TRBD1. The germline V gene has CDR1 SGHNT and CDR2 YYREEE (reference sequence). This CDR3 is built from 15 residues. With 0 bases clipped from V and 4 bases from J, the junction kept 3 bases outside the gene matches.